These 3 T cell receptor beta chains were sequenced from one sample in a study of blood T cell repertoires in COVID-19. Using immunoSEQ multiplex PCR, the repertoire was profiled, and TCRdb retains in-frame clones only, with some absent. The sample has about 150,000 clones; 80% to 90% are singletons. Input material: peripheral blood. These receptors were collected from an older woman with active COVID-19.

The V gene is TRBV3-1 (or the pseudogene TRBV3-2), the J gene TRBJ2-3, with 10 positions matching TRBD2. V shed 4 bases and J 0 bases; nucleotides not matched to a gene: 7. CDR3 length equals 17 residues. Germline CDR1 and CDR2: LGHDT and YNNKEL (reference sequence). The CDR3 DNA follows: TGTGCCAGCAGCCTCGGACTAGCGGATACTAGCACAGATACGCAGTATTTT. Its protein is CASSLGLADTSTDTQYF.

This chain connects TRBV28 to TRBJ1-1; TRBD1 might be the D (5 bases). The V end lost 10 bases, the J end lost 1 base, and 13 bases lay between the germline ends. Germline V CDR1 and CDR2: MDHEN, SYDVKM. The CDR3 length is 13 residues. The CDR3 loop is CAIQGRRNTEAFF. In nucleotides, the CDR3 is TGTGCCATTCAGGGCAGGAGGAACACTGAAGCTTTCTTT.

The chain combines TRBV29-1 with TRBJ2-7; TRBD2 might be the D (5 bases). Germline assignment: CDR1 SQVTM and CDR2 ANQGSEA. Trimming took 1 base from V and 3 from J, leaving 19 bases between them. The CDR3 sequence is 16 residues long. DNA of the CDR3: TGCAGCGTTGAAGCGGTAGGGAGAGAGGTCGACTACGAGCAGTACTTC. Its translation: CSVEAVGREVDYEQYF.